This T cell receptor (beta chain) emerged from a study of T cell repertoires in cytomegalovirus infection. Study-wide background: The authors used CMV epitopes that were HLA-C-restricted (recently identified) and HLA-B-restricted (well studied). Public TCR beta signatures were indicative of both CMV infection and a matching HLA type. Study results and caveats: Across the ex vivo response, the dominant clonotypes were HLA-C-restricted CMV-specific TCR beta clonotypes.

Turning to this clonotype: Its antigen is currently unknown.

The ends lost 5 bases at V and 5 bases at J; junction bases unmatched: 9. Germline V gene sequence: CDR1 MNHNY, CDR2 SVGAGI (reference sequence). The CDR3 sequence is 15 residues long. Each CDR3 protein gets one entry after TCRdb re-called the reads with MiXCR. This sample has 230,000 or so distinct CDR3 sequences, with around 40% found just once. The origin of this receptor is a human donor in good health (CMV status not recorded). Some clones in this sample may be carry-over from other donors' samples. The specimen comprised CD8+ T cells from cultured PBMCs, sampled from culture after CMV antigen stimulation. The chain has TRBV6-6 and TRBJ1-5, with 7 bases that match TRBD1. For the CDR3, the DNA is TGTGCCAGCAGTGCCCCTGGGACAGCTTATCAGCCCCAGCATTTT. It codes for CASSAPGTAYQPQHF.